The 28 T cell receptor beta chains in this list originate from one sample, sequenced in a study of T cells in Graves' hyperthyroidism and ophthalmopathy. Amplification of TCR beta CDR3 regions used RNA as the template. Researchers ran a first-round RT-PCR on the TCR CDR3 using the HTBI primer set. TCRdb processed the multiplex PCR reads anew with MiXCR; each CDR3 protein has one entry. The sample consists of about 540,000 distinct CDR3 sequences, 35% to 55% of them appearing once. The material sequenced was peripheral blood or thyroid tissue (not recorded which). The receptor set was obtained from a woman in her late teens or twenties with Graves' hyperthyroidism.

J is TRBJ1-6 and V is TRBV29-1; perhaps TRBD1 as D (5 bases). V was trimmed by 7 bases and J by 10 bases, leaving 17 bases between them. Germline loops: CDR1 SQVTM, CDR2 ANQGSEA. There are 13 residues in the CDR3. In DNA form, the CDR3 reads TGCAGCGCCAAGGGGACGCCCTTATCACCCCTCCACTTT. Protein: CSAKGTPLSPLHF.

The chain recombines TRBV7-2 with TRBJ2-7; the match to TRBD2 covers 11 bases. Germline V gene lookup returns CDR1 SGHTA and CDR2 FQGNSA. The CDR3 has 15 amino acids. After removal of 6 bases from V and 3 bases from J, the junction contained 7 bases not matched to a gene. The CDR3 loop is CASSLTGTSGYEQYF. CDR3 sequence (DNA): TGTGCCAGCAGTCTAACCGGGACTAGCGGCTACGAGCAGTACTTC. The entire variable domain, with the rest obtained from reference TRBV7-2 and TRBJ2-7, is as follows: GAGVSQSPSNKVTEKGKDVELRCDPISGHTALYWYRQSLGQGLEFLIYFQGNSAPDKSGLPSDRFSAERTGGSVSTLTIQRTQQEDSAVYLCASSLTGTSGYEQYFGPGTRLTVT.

This clonotype was counted between two and nine times. This chain uses TRBV7-8 with TRBJ2-5; 13 bases are shared with TRBD2. The CDR3 is 17 residues long. Germline values: CDR1 SGHVS, CDR2 FQNEAQ. Trimming cost V 4 bases and J 5 bases; bases outside gene matches: 10. CDR3 sequence: CASSSLTSGRAWETQYF. As DNA, the CDR3 is TGTGCCAGCAGCTCCTTAACTAGCGGGAGGGCCTGGGAGACCCAGTACTTC.

The sample holds one count of this clonotype. The chain is built from TRBV29-1 and TRBJ1-1; maybe TRBD1 (6 bases). Per germline, CDR1 SQVTM and CDR2 ANQGSEA. The germline V and J ends were trimmed by 7 bases and 4 bases, with 16 bases remaining between them. The CDR3 spans 13 residues. The CDR3 protein is CSASGQLTTEAFF. CDR3 in DNA: TGCAGCGCTTCGGGACAACTCACCACTGAAGCTTTCTTT.

A remark on this clonotype: This may come from a read error, since a much larger clone is one base off. CDR3: CSARGTGGLNTEAFF. CDR3 nucleotides: TGCAGTGCTAGAGGGACAGGGGGACTGAACACTGAAGCTTTCTTT. J is TRBJ1-1 and V is TRBV20-1; 10 bases fit TRBD1. Losses at the gene ends were 1 base for V and 0 bases for J; bases not matched to a gene: 2. This CDR3 is built from 15 residues. Germline-derived CDR1 and CDR2 are DFQATT and SNEGSKA (reference sequence).

The J gene is TRBJ2-7, the V gene TRBV19, with 12 bases identical to TRBD2. The CDR3 has 15 residues. Germline assignment: CDR1 LNHDA and CDR2 SQIVND (reference sequence). The V segment lost 4 bases and the J segment 2 bases; nucleotides outside the gene matches: 3. The CDR3 DNA follows: TGTGCCAGTAGTACCGGACTAGCGGGAACCTACGAGCAGTACTTC. Its translation is CASSTGLAGTYEQYF.

As regards this clonotype: Since the CDR3 does not end with the conserved phenylalanine or tryptophan, this likely comes from a read error. The chain links TRBV15 to TRBJ1-5; D perhaps matches TRBD1 (6 bases). With 3 bases removed from V and 6 bases from J, the gap between germline ends came to 12 bases. This CDR3 is 14 amino acids long. The germline V gene encodes CDR1 LNHNV and CDR2 YYDKDF (reference sequence). DNA of the CDR3: TGTGCCACCAGCAGCTGGACAGTAGGTCAGCCCCAGCATTCT. Translating it yields CATSSWTVGQPQHS.

As to this clonotype: It may be a read error: a sequence one base away is much more abundant. The rearrangement uses TRBV15 and TRBJ1-2, with TRBD1 matching over 8 bases. The junction had 3 bases not matched to a gene; V was cut back by 4 bases and J by 2 bases. The CDR3 consists of 14 residues. The germline V gene has CDR1 LNHNV and CDR2 YYDKDF (reference sequence). In DNA, the CDR3 is TGTGCCACCAGCACGGGACAGGAGAACTATGGCTACACCTTC. As protein: CATSTGQENYGYTF.

The gene calls are TRBV7-8 and TRBJ2-2, with TRBD1 matching over 7 bases. V shed 3 bases, J shed 4 bases, and the junction held 2 bases outside the gene matches. This CDR3 is built from 14 residues. Looked up from germline, CDR1 is SGHVS and CDR2 is FQNEAQ. The CDR3 sequence: CASSLTGSTGELFF. Written as DNA, the CDR3 is TGTGCCAGCAGCTTGACAGGGTCCACCGGGGAGCTGTTTTTT.

The genes are TRBV7-9 and TRBJ2-7; TRBD2 agrees at 7 bases. Losses at the gene ends were 6 bases for V and 9 bases for J; bases not matched to a gene: 11. The CDR3 is 13 amino acids. Per the germline V gene, CDR1 is SEHNR and CDR2 is FQNEAQ (reference sequence). The DNA for the CDR3 is TGTGCCAGCAGATCCAGCGGGACCGACGGGCAGTACTTC. It is translated as CASRSSGTDGQYF.

The J gene is TRBJ1-1, the V gene TRBV7-9; no definite D call. Germline V gene data show CDR1 as SEHNR and CDR2 as FQNEAQ (reference sequence). The CDR3 spans 13 residues. With 1 base removed from V and 4 bases from J, the gap between germline ends came to 7 bases. The CDR3: CASSLEQITEAFF. Written as DNA, the CDR3 is TGTGCCAGCAGCTTAGAACAGATCACTGAAGCTTTCTTT.

In regard to this clonotype: A junction end diverges from the germline sequence, so it may reflect a read error. The gene calls are TRBV10-2 and TRBJ2-7; 10 bases map to TRBD1. This CDR3 contains 14 residues. Looked up from germline, CDR1 is WSHSY and CDR2 is SAAADI. CDR3 in amino acids: CASSLPGQGFRQYF. The CDR3 region has the DNA TGTGCCAGCAGCTTACCGGGACAGGGGTTTCGGCAGTACTTC.

This clonotype occurred a few times. J is TRBJ1-1 and V is TRBV7-4; D is uncertain. V was clipped by 1 base and J by 5 bases, with 14 bases between them. The germline V gene encodes CDR1 SGHVT and CDR2 SQSDAQ. The CDR3 loop spans 15 amino acids. CDR3 DNA: TGTGCCAGCAGCTTAGTGGCCCGGGTGGAGACTGAAGCTTTCTTT. Protein product: CASSLVARVETEAFF.

This chain uses TRBV7-2 with TRBJ2-2, with 8 bases lining up with TRBD2. Germline V CDR1 and CDR2: SGHTA, FQGNSA. Trimming removed 6 bases from V and 4 bases from J; junction bases left unmatched: 4. This CDR3 spans 14 amino acids. DNA of the CDR3: TGTGCCAGCAGACTAGCGGAGGGCACCGGGGAGCTGTTTTTT. Translation gives CASRLAEGTGELFF.

The CDR3 DNA reads TGTGCCACCAGCAAAAGGATGGGTACCCCGCAGTACTTC. Its translation: CATSKRMGTPQYF. V usage is TRBV15 and J usage is TRBJ2-7; D gene uncertain. V lost 4 bases to trimming and J lost 9 bases, with 16 bases between them. Germline CDR1 reads LNHNV; CDR2 reads YYDKDF (reference sequence). The CDR3 is 13 amino acids.

A note on this clonotype: This may come from a read error, since a much larger clone is one base off. The gene calls are TRBV25-1 and TRBJ2-7, with D possibly matching TRBD1 (5 bases). In germline, CDR1 is MGHDK, CDR2 SYGVNS. The CDR3 length is 12 residues. V lost 9 bases, J lost 3 bases, and 12 bases lay in between. The CDR3 is CARAATVYEQYF. CDR3 DNA: TGTGCCAGGGCCGCGACAGTCTACGAGCAGTACTTC.

In regard to this clonotype: A read error may explain this, as a much larger clone is one base away. The CDR3 sequence: CASSPDRGNGYTF. The CDR3 coding sequence is TGTGCCAGCAGTCCTGACAGGGGGAATGGCTACACCTTC. The V and J genes are TRBV2 and TRBJ1-2; 9 positions agree with TRBD1. J lost 6 bases, V lost 5 bases, and 4 bases had no gene match. This CDR3 is 13 amino acids long. CDR1 is SNHLY and CDR2 is FYNNEI in the germline V gene.

In its sample, this clonotype was seen a few times. The chain combines TRBV7-6 with TRBJ2-5; D could derive from TRBD1 or TRBD2 (5 bases each). Germline V gene lookup returns CDR1 SGHVS and CDR2 FNYEAQ. The CDR3 runs 15 residues. The ends were cut back, 1 base at V and 2 bases at J, with 11 bases in the middle. The CDR3 sequence: CASSLGGAPQETQYF. CDR3 nucleotides: TGTGCCAGCAGCTTAGGAGGGGCCCCACAAGAGACCCAGTACTTC.

For this clonotype: This may be a read error: a much more frequent sequence differs by one nucleotide. The chain uses TRBV29-1 and TRBJ2-7; a possible D gene is TRBD1 (5 bases). The CDR3 length is 13 residues. Germline CDR1 is SQVTM and CDR2 is ANQGSEA. This CDR3 reads CSVRLTATYGQYF. The CDR3 nucleotides are TGCAGCGTTAGACTGACAGCCACCTACGGGCAGTACTTC.

About this clonotype itself: A read error may be the cause here, since a much bigger clone is one base away. The chain's CDR3 is CATSDGAGEFYGYTF. In DNA form, the CDR3 reads TGTGCCACCAGTGATGGGGCAGGCGAGTTCTATGGCTACACCTTC. V and J are TRBV24-1 and TRBJ1-2; weak D call: TRBD1 (5 bases). Between the trimmed V and J ends, which lost 3 bases and 4 bases, there was a span of 14 bases. The length of the CDR3 is 15 residues. Germline V gene sequence: CDR1 KGHDR, CDR2 SFDVKD.

Concerning this clonotype itself: An end of the junction does not agree with germline; a read error may underlie this. The chain carries TRBV29-1 and TRBJ1-5; 7 bases agree with TRBD1. The CDR3 loop spans 12 amino acids. From germline, CDR1 is SQVTM and CDR2 ANQGSEA. The CDR3 spells CSARQGNQHQHF. CDR3 nucleotides: TGCAGCGCTAGACAGGGTAATCAGCACCAGCATTTT.

This clonotype was observed at least ten times. The chain couples TRBV20-1 to TRBJ1-1; D gene uncertain. V was clipped by 6 bases and J by 4 bases, with 15 bases between them. This CDR3 comprises 13 residues. The germline gives CDR1 DFQATT, CDR2 SNEGSKA (reference sequence). As DNA, the CDR3 is TGCAGTGCGGAACGCAAGGTGGGCACTGAAGCTTTCTTT. Amino acids: CSAERKVGTEAFF.

There are a few counts of this clonotype. The CDR3 sequence: CASSLSWEGRQETQYF. The CDR3, as DNA: TGTGCCAGCAGTTTATCGTGGGAGGGCCGCCAAGAGACCCAGTACTTC. The chain has TRBV12-3 or TRBV12-4 and TRBJ2-5, with 7 bases lining up with TRBD2. V shed 2 bases, J shed 1 base, and the junction held 7 bases outside the gene matches. The CDR3 spans 16 residues.

The DNA for the CDR3 is TGCAGCGGCTATACAGGGGGCGTAGGGTATGGCTACACCTTC. Translation: CSGYTGGVGYGYTF. The chain combines TRBV29-1 with TRBJ1-2; 9 positions agree with TRBD1. V shed 7 bases and J 5 bases; nucleotides not matched to a gene: 11. This CDR3 contains 14 residues. Germline values: CDR1 SQVTM, CDR2 ANQGSEA.

This clonotype was detected many times. This chain uses TRBV25-1 with TRBJ1-1, with D perhaps matching TRBD1 (5 bases). V lost 4 bases to trimming and J lost 3 bases, with 12 bases between them. Germline assignment: CDR1 MGHDK and CDR2 SYGVNS. CDR3 size: 14 residues. The CDR3 nucleotides read TGTGCCAGCAGTGCCATATCGACAGACACTGAAGCTTTCTTT. This translates into CASSAISTDTEAFF.

V is TRBV29-1 and J is TRBJ1-1, with D possibly matching TRBD1 (6 bases). Trimming cost V 6 bases and J 1 base, with 9 bases left between them. The CDR3 length is 12 residues. Germline V lookup: CDR1 SQVTM, CDR2 ANQGSEA. CDR3 sequence: CSVQTGNTEAFF. The CDR3, as DNA: TGCAGCGTACAGACAGGGAACACTGAAGCTTTCTTT.

The rearrangement uses TRBV27 and TRBJ1-5, with D tentatively TRBD1 (6 bases). V shed 3 bases and J shed 3 bases, with 12 bases lying between them. Germline assignment: CDR1 MNHEY and CDR2 SMNVEV (reference sequence). The CDR3 length is 15 residues. CDR3 in DNA: TGTGCCAGCAGTTTGCGGGGGGCGGCCAATCAGCCCCAGCATTTT. Amino acid sequence: CASSLRGAANQPQHF.

This clonotype showed up many times. V and J are TRBV19 and TRBJ1-1; D unresolved. The CDR3 runs to 11 residues. CDR1 is LNHDA and CDR2 is SQIVND in the germline V gene (reference sequence). V lost 7 bases and J lost 0, with 3 bases in between. The CDR3 spells CASKLNTEAFF. In DNA form, the CDR3 reads TGTGCCAGTAAACTGAACACTGAAGCTTTCTTT. Together with reference TRBV19 and TRBJ1-1, the CDR3 gives the full variable domain: DGGITQSPKYLFRKEGQNVTLSCEQNLNHDAMYWYRQDPGQGLRLIYYSQIVNDFQKGDIAEGYSVSREKKESFPLTVTSAQKNPTAFYLCASKLNTEAFFGQGTRLTVV.